Presented here are 15 T cell receptor beta chains from one specimen sequenced in a study of cytomegalovirus exposure and HLA in healthy donors. The PCR was carried out with 60 Vbeta primers and 13 Jbeta primers. Assay used: immunoSEQ multiplex PCR; TCRdb lists only in-frame clones, some missing. The sample's table shows tens of thousands of clones. The sample consisted of PBMCs. These receptors all stem from a man between 50 and 59 years old in good health and CMV-seropositive.

V usage is TRBV30 and J usage is TRBJ2-3, with a tentative D call TRBD2 (5 bases). This CDR3 is 14 amino acids long. The V end was cut by 0 bases, the J end by 1 base, with 8 bases between. CDR1 GTSNPN and CDR2 SVGIG come from the germline V gene (reference sequence). The CDR3, as DNA: TGTGCCTGGAGTGTAGGTAGCGGCACAGATACGCAGTATTTT. It codes for CAWSVGSGTDTQYF.

This chain joins TRBV6-6 and TRBJ2-1; 13 bases map to TRBD2. After removal of 6 bases from V and 8 bases from J, the junction contained 7 bases not matched to a gene. The V gene's germline CDR1 is MNHNY and CDR2 SVGAGI (reference sequence). The length of the CDR3 is 15 residues. In nucleotides, the CDR3 is TGTGCCAGCAGCACAGGACTAGCGGGGGTGGATGAGCAGTTCTTC. This codes for CASSTGLAGVDEQFF.

The rearrangement uses TRBV7-3 and TRBJ2-1, with 7 bases that match TRBD2. V shed 5 bases and J 5 bases; nucleotides not matched to a gene: 12. The CDR3 is 16 amino acids. Germline V lookup: CDR1 SGHTA, CDR2 FQGTGA. The CDR3 protein is CASSELAFSLDNEQFF. As DNA, the CDR3 is TGTGCCAGCAGCGAACTAGCGTTTTCCCTCGACAATGAGCAGTTCTTC.

The chain combines TRBV19 with TRBJ1-5; 7 nucleotides agree with TRBD1. Germline V gene data show CDR1 as LNHDA and CDR2 as SQIVND (reference sequence). This CDR3 contains 16 residues. The trim removed 6 bases at V and 4 bases at J, leaving 12 bases unmatched. The CDR3 bases are TGTGCCAGTAGGAAACAGGGGTCACAGTCAAATCAGCCCCAGCATTTT. Amino acid sequence: CASRKQGSQSNQPQHF.

The V call is TRBV18, the J call TRBJ2-5, with 7 bases matching TRBD2. Trimming at V came to 3 bases and at J to 2 bases, leaving 6 bases not matched to a gene. CDR1 is KGHSH and CDR2 is LQKENI in the germline V gene. This CDR3 has 15 residues. The CDR3 reads CASSPRGGSQETQYF. CDR3 sequence (DNA): TGTGCCAGCTCACCCAGAGGCGGGAGTCAAGAGACCCAGTACTTC.

The chain's CDR3 is CASSLFLGDYGYTF. The CDR3, as DNA: TGTGCCAGCAGCTTATTCCTAGGGGATTATGGCTACACCTTC. V and J are TRBV11-2 and TRBJ1-2, with D maybe TRBD1 (5 bases). Germline loops: CDR1 SGHAT, CDR2 FQNNGV. The CDR3 sequence is 14 residues long. V lost 2 bases, J lost 5 bases, and 12 bases lay in between.

This chain uses TRBV5-6 with TRBJ1-2; D gene ambiguous. Deletions cut 2 bases from V and 6 bases from J, with 5 bases between. CDR3 length: 11 amino acids. Germline CDR1 is SGHDT and CDR2 is YYEEEE. The CDR3 protein is CASSFGDGYTF. The CDR3 region has the DNA TGTGCCAGCAGCTTCGGAGATGGCTACACCTTC.

The chain employs TRBV4-2 and TRBJ2-7; D is possibly TRBD1 (5 bases). The CDR3 consists of 15 residues. Germline V gives CDR1 LGHNA, CDR2 YNFKEQ. Deletions cut 0 bases from V and 2 bases from J, with 11 bases between. The CDR3 loop reads CASSQERQGPYEQYF. Written as DNA, the CDR3 is TGTGCCAGCAGCCAAGAACGGCAGGGTCCCTACGAGCAGTACTTC.

The V gene is TRBV11-3, the J gene TRBJ1-5; no firm D call. Germline-derived CDR1 and CDR2 are SGHNT and YENEEA. V lost 0 bases to trimming and J lost 6 bases, with 6 bases between them. This CDR3 has 13 residues. The CDR3 DNA reads TGTGCCAGCAGCTTAGATCGGGGTCAGCCCCAGCATTTT. Translating gives CASSLDRGQPQHF. Based on the CDR3 plus reference TRBV11-3 and TRBJ1-5, the full variable domain is EAGVVQSPRYKIIEKKQPVAFWCNPISGHNTLYWYLQNLGQGPELLIRYENEEAVDDSQLPKDRFSAERLKGVDSTLKIQPAELGDSAVYLCASSLDRGQPQHFGDGTRLSIL.

This CDR3 reads CASRQGTTNTGELFF. In DNA, the CDR3 is TGCGCCAGCCGACAGGGCACCACGAACACCGGGGAGCTGTTTTTT. The chain links TRBV5-1 to TRBJ2-2, with 7 nucleotides matching TRBD1. With 7 bases clipped from V and 0 bases from J, the junction kept 6 bases outside the gene matches. Germline assignment: CDR1 SGHRS and CDR2 YFSETQ. The CDR3 spans 15 residues.

This chain uses TRBV11-1 with TRBJ2-5, with TRBD1 identical over 7 bases. In germline, CDR1 is SGHAT, CDR2 FQDESV (reference sequence). CDR3 length: 13 amino acids. The V and J ends lost 2 bases and 3 bases, in that order; junction bases with no gene match: 0. The chain's CDR3 is CASSLQGEETQYF. Here the CDR3 DNA reads TGTGCCAGCAGCTTACAGGGGGAAGAGACCCAGTACTTC.

V gene TRBV6-4 combines with J gene TRBJ1-1; 8 bases map to TRBD1. V shed 6 bases, J shed 3 bases, and the junction held 6 bases outside the gene matches. The germline CDR1 and CDR2 sequences are MRHNA and SNTAGT. This CDR3 is 14 amino acids long. Here the CDR3 reads CASSLRQGHTEAFF. In DNA form, the CDR3 reads TGTGCCAGCAGCCTCAGACAGGGGCACACTGAAGCTTTCTTT.

V usage is TRBV5-4 and J usage is TRBJ2-5, with 7 bases matching TRBD1. After removal of 4 bases from V and 7 bases from J, the junction contained 16 bases not matched to a gene. The CDR3 is made up of 16 amino acids. Germline CDR1 is SGHNT and CDR2 is YYREEE (reference sequence). The CDR3 DNA sequence: TGTGCCAGCAGCCCAAGGGGGACAGACCCCACGGGGACCCAGTACTTC. Protein sequence: CASSPRGTDPTGTQYF.

This rearrangement joins TRBV28 to TRBJ2-7; perhaps TRBD1 as D (7 bases). V dropped 5 bases and J dropped 1 base, with 9 bases sitting between them. The CDR3 totals 13 residues. Germline V gives CDR1 MDHEN, CDR2 SYDVKM. The DNA for the CDR3 is TGTGCCAGCAGTGCGGGACAGTCCTACGAGCAGTACTTC. Amino acid sequence: CASSAGQSYEQYF.

The chain joins TRBV18 to TRBJ2-5, with no clear D. This CDR3 comprises 13 residues. Germline CDR1 KGHSH, CDR2 LQKENI. Trimming removed 3 bases from V and 3 bases from J, with 8 bases in between. The CDR3 loop reads CASSPYMEETQYF. CDR3 sequence (DNA): TGTGCCAGCTCACCGTACATGGAAGAGACCCAGTACTTC.